What follows describes a single TCR beta chain. The antigen is not known. The data belong to a study of tumor-infiltrating lymphocytes in primary liver carcinoma. Study results and limitations: Paired tumor-adjacent and tumor-blood samples overlapped less than tumor region pairs did.

The CDR3 contains 13 residues. Germline lookup yields CDR1 SQVTM and CDR2 ANQGSEA. V was shortened by 4 bases and J by 2 bases, with 12 bases between the two germline ends. For blood RNA, unsorted whole blood served as the source, and germline DNA was extracted too. Starting from 500 ng of total RNA, TCR beta cDNA was produced with a primer in the constant region. Sequencing libraries for TCR beta derived from three nested multiplex PCR rounds that used slightly modified ARM-PCR. The first two PCR rounds used TRBV1-TRBV30 primers with a Cbeta primer, nine to eleven cycles each. TCRdb re-called the multiplex PCR reads with MiXCR, one entry per CDR3 protein. The table lists a few hundred thousand distinct CDR3 sequences, approximately 58% of them singletons, with about 18% in the top ten.

The receptor was derived from a woman in her twenties or thirties with primary liver carcinoma and hepatitis B virus infection. Input material: peripheral blood. This sequence joins TRBV29-1 and TRBJ2-7; D is uncertain. This CDR3 reads CSVVAPKAYEQYF. As DNA, the CDR3 is TGCAGCGTTGTCGCACCGAAGGCCTACGAGCAGTACTTC.